The 3 T cell receptor beta chains listed next were all sequenced from one sample in a study of technical replicates of blood from a few donors. This table comes from immunoSEQ multiplex PCR, and its TCRdb copy is limited to in-frame clones, with some not included. Of almost 70,000 clones listed, approximately 90% are singletons. The sequenced sample was T cells isolated from PBMCs. The source is a human donor in good health.

Concerning this clone: Its ends do not fully match the called genes, so a read error is possible. The V call is TRBV15, the J call TRBJ1-2; TRBD1 matches 7 bases. There are 15 residues in the CDR3. Germline V gene sequence: CDR1 LNHNV, CDR2 YYDKDF (reference sequence). The CDR3 is CATSGDRDTPYGYTF. The CDR3 DNA sequence: TGTGCCACCAGCGGAGACAGGGACACTCCTTATGGCTACACCTTC. The whole variable domain, remainder taken from reference TRBV15 and TRBJ1-2, is DAMVIQNPRYQVTQFGKPVTLSCSQTLNHNVMYWYQQKSSQAPKLLFHYYDKDFNNEADTPDNFQSRRPNTSFCFLDIRSPGLGDTAMYLCATSGDRDTPYGYTFGSGTRLTVV.

The CDR3 reads CASSIGRSGTGRRAEAFF. The DNA of the CDR3 is TGTGCCAGCAGCATCGGCCGTTCCGGGACAGGGAGAAGGGCTGAAGCTTTCTTT. V and J are TRBV11-2 and TRBJ1-1, with 9 bases that match TRBD1. The trim removed 5 bases at V and 6 bases at J, leaving 19 bases unmatched. The CDR3 extends over 18 amino acids. Germline CDR1 reads SGHAT; CDR2 reads FQNNGV.

The CDR3 DNA is TGTGCCAGCAGTATAAGCGGGACCTTCAAAACCTACGAGCAGTACTTC. This codes for CASSISGTFKTYEQYF. This rearrangement joins TRBV9 to TRBJ2-7; 7 nucleotides align to TRBD2. V lost 5 bases, J lost 2 bases, and 13 bases stayed unmatched. This CDR3 comprises 16 residues. Germline CDR1 is SGDLS and CDR2 is YYNGEE.